This paragraph reports one TCR beta chain. The antigen remains unidentified. This sample stems from a study of response to subunit inactivated influenza vaccine. Findings of the study overall: Researchers suggested that each seasonal influenza vaccination recruits few new T cells.

TCRdb itself ran the RT-PCR reads through MiXCR, one entry per CDR3 protein. The data show roughly 290,000 distinct CDR3 sequences, less than 25% seen once. Per the germline V gene, CDR1 is SEHNR and CDR2 is FQNEAQ (reference sequence). The ends were cut back, 5 bases at V and 2 bases at J, with 17 bases in the middle. The CDR3 has 16 amino acids. The clonotype originates from a man aged 50 to 75 who received an inactivated influenza vaccine. The chain joins TRBV7-9 to TRBJ2-3, with D tentatively TRBD2 (5 bases). The sample here was PBMCs from blood, taken about 19 months after vaccination. Here the CDR3 reads CASSDIGRGYTDTQYF. CDR3 in DNA: TGTGCCAGCAGCGACATCGGACGCGGGTACACAGATACGCAGTATTTT. The full variable domain, with the rest looked up from reference TRBV7-9 and TRBJ2-3, is DTGVSQNPRHKITKRGQNVTFRCDPISEHNRLYWYRQTLGQGPEFLTYFQNEAQLEKSRLLSDRFSAERPKGSFSTLEIQRTEQGDSAMYLCASSDIGRGYTDTQYFGPGTRLTVL.